This T cell receptor (beta chain) comes out of a study of blood T cells in healthy people across ages. In regard to this clonotype: The junction shows a germline mismatch at one end, possibly a read error.

Combining a sample-barcoded 5' primer with a J-beta primer mix, a second PCR ran for roughly 7 to 12 cycles. TCRdb itself ran the 5' RACE reads through MiXCR, one entry per CDR3 protein. The sample holds approximately 800,000 distinct CDR3 sequences, 46% seen once. Germline V CDR1 and CDR2: MDHEN, SYDVKM. The CDR3 runs to 14 residues. The receptor was isolated from a man at least 80 years old in good health. V is TRBV28 and J is TRBJ2-3, with 9 bases lining up with TRBD1. The sequenced sample consisted of blood. The DNA of the CDR3 is TGTACCAGCAGTTCCGGGACAGGGCTATATGCGCAGTATTTT. This translates into CTSSSGTGLYAQYF.